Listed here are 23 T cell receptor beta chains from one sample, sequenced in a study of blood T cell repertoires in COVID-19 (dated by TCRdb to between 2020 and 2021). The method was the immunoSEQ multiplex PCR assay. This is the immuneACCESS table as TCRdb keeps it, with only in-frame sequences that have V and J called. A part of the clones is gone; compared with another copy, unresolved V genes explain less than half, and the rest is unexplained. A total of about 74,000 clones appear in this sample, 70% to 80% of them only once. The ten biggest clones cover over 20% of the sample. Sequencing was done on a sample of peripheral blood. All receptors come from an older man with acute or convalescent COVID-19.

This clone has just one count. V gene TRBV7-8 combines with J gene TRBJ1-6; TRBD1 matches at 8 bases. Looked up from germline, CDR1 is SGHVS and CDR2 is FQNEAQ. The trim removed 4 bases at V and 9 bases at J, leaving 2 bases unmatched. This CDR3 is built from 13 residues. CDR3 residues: CASSSTGGSPLHF. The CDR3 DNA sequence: TGTGCCAGCAGCTCAACAGGGGGTTCACCCCTCCACTTT.

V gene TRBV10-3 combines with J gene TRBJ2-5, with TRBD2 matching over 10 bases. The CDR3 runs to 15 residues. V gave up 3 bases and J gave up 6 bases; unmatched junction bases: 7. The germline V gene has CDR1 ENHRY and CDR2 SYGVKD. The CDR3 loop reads CAISDSLAGDKTQYF. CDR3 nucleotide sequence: TGTGCCATCAGTGACAGCCTAGCGGGAGATAAGACCCAGTACTTC.

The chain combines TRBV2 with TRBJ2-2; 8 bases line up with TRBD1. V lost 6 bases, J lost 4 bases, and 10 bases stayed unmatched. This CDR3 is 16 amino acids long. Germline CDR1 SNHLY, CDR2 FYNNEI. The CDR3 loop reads CASRVTGGRVTGELFF. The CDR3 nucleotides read TGTGCCAGCAGGGTCACAGGGGGACGGGTCACCGGGGAGCTGTTTTTT.

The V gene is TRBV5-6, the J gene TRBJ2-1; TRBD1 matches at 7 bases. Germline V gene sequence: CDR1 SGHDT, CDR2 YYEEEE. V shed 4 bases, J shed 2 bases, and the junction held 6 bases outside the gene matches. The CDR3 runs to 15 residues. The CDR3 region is CASSIGTVTYNEQFF. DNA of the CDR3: TGTGCCAGCAGCATCGGGACAGTTACCTACAATGAGCAGTTCTTC. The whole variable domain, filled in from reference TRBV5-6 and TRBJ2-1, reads DAGVTQSPTHLIKTRGQQVTLRCSPKSGHDTVSWYQQALGQGPQFIFQYYEEEERQRGNFPDRFSGHQFPNYSSELNVNALLLGDSALYLCASSIGTVTYNEQFFGPGTRLTVL.

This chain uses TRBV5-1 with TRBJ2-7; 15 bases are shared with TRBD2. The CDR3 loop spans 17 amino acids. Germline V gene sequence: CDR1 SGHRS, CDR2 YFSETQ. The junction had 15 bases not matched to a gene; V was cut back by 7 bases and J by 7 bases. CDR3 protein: CASSRTSGRALTKEQYF. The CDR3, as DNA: TGCGCCAGCTCCCGGACTAGCGGGAGGGCCTTAACGAAAGAGCAGTACTTC.

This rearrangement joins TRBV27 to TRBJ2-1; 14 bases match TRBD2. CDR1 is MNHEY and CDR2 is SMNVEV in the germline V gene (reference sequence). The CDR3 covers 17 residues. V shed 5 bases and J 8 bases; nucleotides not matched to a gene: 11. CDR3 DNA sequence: TGTGCCAGCAGTCCACGACTAGCGGGAGGGCCCTCCCATGAGCAGTTCTTC. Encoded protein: CASSPRLAGGPSHEQFF.

The CDR3 spells CASRGLAENEQYF. The DNA for the CDR3 is TGTGCCAGCAGGGGACTAGCGGAGAATGAGCAGTACTTC. The chain links TRBV3-1 (or the pseudogene TRBV3-2) to TRBJ2-7; 11 nucleotides match TRBD2. Germline V CDR1 and CDR2: LGHDT, YNNKEL (reference sequence). V gave up 6 bases and J gave up 7 bases; unmatched junction bases: 5. CDR3 length equals 13 residues.

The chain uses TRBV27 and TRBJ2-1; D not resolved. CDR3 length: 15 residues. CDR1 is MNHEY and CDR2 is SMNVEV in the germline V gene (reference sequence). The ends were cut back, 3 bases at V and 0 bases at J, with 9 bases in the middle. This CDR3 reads CASSFASSSYNEQFF. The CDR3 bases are TGTGCCAGCAGTTTCGCGTCGAGCTCCTACAATGAGCAGTTCTTC.

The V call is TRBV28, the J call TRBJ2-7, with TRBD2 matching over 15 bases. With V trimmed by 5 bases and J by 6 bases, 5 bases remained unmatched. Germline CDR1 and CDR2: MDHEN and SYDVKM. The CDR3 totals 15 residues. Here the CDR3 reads CASSPRTSGRVEQYF. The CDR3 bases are TGTGCCAGCAGTCCCCGGACTAGCGGGAGGGTCGAGCAGTACTTC.

Written as DNA, the CDR3 is TGTGCCAGCAGTTTGGGGGACAGCATGAACACTGAAGCTTTCTTT. Its protein is CASSLGDSMNTEAFF. The chain couples TRBV28 to TRBJ1-1; 7 nucleotides agree with TRBD1. Germline CDR1 is MDHEN and CDR2 is SYDVKM. There are 15 residues in the CDR3. V shed 3 bases, J shed 0 bases, and the junction held 4 bases outside the gene matches.

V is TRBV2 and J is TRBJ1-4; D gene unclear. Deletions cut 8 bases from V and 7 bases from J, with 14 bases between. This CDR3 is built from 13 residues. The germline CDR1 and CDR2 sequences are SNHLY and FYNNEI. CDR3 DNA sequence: TGTGCCAGCGGGCAGGATCCCCGTGAAAAACTGTTTTTT. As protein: CASGQDPREKLFF.

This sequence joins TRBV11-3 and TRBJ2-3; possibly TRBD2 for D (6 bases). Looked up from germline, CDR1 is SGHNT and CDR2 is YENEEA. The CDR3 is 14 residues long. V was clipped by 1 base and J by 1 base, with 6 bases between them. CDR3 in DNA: TGTGCCAGCAGCTTAGCGGGAGGCACAGATACGCAGTATTTT. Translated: CASSLAGGTDTQYF.

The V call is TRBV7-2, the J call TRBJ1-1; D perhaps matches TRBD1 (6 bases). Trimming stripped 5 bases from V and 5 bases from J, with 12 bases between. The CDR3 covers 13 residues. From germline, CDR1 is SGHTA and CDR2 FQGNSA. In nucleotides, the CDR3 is TGTGCCAGCAGCCCCGACAGGTGGACTGAAGCTTTCTTT. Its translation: CASSPDRWTEAFF.

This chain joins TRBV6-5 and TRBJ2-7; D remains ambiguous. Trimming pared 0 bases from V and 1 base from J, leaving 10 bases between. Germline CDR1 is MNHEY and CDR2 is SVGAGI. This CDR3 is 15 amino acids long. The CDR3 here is CASSYSTHGSYEQYF. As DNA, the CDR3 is TGTGCCAGCAGTTACTCTACGCACGGGTCCTACGAGCAGTACTTC.

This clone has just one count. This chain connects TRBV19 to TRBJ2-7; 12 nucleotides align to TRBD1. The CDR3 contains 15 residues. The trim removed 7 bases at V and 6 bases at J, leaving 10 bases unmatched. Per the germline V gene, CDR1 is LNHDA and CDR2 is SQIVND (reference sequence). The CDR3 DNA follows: TGTGCCAGTAATCCTCGGGACAGGGGGCTCAGCGAGCAGTACTTC. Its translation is CASNPRDRGLSEQYF.

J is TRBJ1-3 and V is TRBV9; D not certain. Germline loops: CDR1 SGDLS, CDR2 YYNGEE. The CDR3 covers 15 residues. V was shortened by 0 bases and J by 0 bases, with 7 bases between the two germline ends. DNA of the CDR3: TGTGCCAGCAGCGTAGATAGCCTCTCTGGAAACACCATATATTTT. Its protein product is CASSVDSLSGNTIYF.

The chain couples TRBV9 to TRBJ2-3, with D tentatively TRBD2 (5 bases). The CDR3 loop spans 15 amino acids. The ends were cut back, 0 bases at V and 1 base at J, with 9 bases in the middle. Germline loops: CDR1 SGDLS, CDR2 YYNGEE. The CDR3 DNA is TGTGCCAGCAGCGTAGGGGAGTTCGGCACAGATACGCAGTATTTT. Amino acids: CASSVGEFGTDTQYF.

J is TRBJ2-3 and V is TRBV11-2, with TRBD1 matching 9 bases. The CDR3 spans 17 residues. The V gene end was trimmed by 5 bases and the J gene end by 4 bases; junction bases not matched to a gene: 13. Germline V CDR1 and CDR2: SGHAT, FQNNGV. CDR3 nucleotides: TGTGCCAGCAGCGCTAGGGCCCGGGACAGGGCCCCAGATACGCAGTATTTT. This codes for CASSARARDRAPDTQYF.

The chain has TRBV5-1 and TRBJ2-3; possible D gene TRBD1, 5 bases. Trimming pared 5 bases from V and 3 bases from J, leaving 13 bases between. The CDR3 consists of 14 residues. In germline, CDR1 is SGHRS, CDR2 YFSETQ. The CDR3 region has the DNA TGCGCCAGCAGGTCACAGGTTGGGACAGATACGCAGTATTTT. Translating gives CASRSQVGTDTQYF.

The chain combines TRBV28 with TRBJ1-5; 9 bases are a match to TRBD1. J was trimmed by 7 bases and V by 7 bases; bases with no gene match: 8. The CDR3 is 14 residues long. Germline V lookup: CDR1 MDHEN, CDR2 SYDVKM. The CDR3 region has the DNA TGTGCCAGCACGATGGACAGGGGCAGCCAGCCCCAGCATTTT. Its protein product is CASTMDRGSQPQHF.

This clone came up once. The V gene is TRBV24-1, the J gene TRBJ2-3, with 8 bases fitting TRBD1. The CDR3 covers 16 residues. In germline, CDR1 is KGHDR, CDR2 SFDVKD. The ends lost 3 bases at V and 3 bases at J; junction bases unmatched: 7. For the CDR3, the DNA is TGTGCCACCAGTGATCCCGGACAGGGTGGGACAGATACGCAGTATTTT. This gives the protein CATSDPGQGGTDTQYF.

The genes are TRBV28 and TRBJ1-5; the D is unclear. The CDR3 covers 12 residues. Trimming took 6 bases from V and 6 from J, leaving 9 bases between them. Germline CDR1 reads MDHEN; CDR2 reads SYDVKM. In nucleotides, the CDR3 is TGTGCCAGCAGCTATACTTTTCAGCCCCAGCATTTT. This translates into CASSYTFQPQHF.

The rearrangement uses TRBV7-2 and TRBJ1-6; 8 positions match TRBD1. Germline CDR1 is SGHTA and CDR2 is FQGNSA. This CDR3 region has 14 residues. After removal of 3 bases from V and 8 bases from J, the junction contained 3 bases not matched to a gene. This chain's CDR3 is CASSFDRGYSPLHF. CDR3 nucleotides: TGTGCCAGCAGCTTCGACAGGGGATATTCACCCCTCCACTTT.